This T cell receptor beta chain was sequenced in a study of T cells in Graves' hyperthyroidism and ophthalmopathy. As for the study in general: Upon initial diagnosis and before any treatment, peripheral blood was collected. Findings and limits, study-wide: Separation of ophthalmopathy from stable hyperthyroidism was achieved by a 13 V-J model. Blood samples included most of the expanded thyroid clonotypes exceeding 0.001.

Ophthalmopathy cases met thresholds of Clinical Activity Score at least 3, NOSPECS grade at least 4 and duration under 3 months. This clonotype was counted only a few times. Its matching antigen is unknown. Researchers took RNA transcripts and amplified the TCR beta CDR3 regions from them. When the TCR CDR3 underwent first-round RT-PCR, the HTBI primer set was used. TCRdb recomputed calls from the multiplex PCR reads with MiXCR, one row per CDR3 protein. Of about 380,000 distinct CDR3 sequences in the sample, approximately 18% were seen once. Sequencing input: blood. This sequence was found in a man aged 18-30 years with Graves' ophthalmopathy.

CDR3 sequence reads: CASSYRQFYNEQFF. CDR3 nucleotide sequence: TGTGCCAGCAGTTACAGGCAATTTTACAATGAGCAGTTCTTC. V gene TRBV12-3 or TRBV12-4 combines with J gene TRBJ2-1, with a weak D call TRBD1 (5 bases). V lost 4 bases and J 4 bases, leaving 11 bases between the germline ends. The CDR3 runs to 14 residues.